The rows below give T cell receptor beta chains drawn from one sample of a study of CD8 T cells in Susac syndrome. TCRdb itself ran the immunoSEQ multiplex PCR reads through MiXCR, one entry per CDR3 protein. The sample yields just under 150,000 distinct CDR3 sequences, 94% seen once. Sequencing used CD4+ T cells from PBMCs. The receptors originated from a human donor in good health. Each CDR3 is given with its conserved first and last residue. Fields, in order: D gene, clone size, V gene, J gene, CDR3 DNA, CDR3 protein. D genes are given only for firm matches. Rows may omit the clone size; those that give it use once, few, many or a size class.

-,-,TRBV27,TRBJ1-1,TGTGCCAGCAGTCCATTCAGGGGATTGTTGAACACTGAAGCTTTCTTT,CASSPFRGLLNTEAFF
-,-,TRBV15,TRBJ2-5,TGTGCCACCAGCCACGCCAGGGATGGGGAGACCCAGTACTTC,CATSHARDGETQYF
TRBD2,-,TRBV7-7,TRBJ2-5,TGTGCCAGCAGCGCGGCGGGGGGTAGTTTGGAGACCCAGTACTTC,CASSAAGGSLETQYF
TRBD1,-,TRBV18,TRBJ1-1,TGTGCCAGCTCACCTTGGACAGGGGGGGACACTGAAGCTTTCTTT,CASSPWTGGDTEAFF
-,once,TRBV7-3,TRBJ2-3,TGTGCCAGCAGCACAATAGCGTCTAGCACAGATACGCAGTATTTT,CASSTIASSTDTQYF
TRBD1,-,TRBV6-6,TRBJ1-1,TGTGCCAGCAGAACGGACAGGGCAAAGGACACTGAAGCTTTCTTT,CASRTDRAKDTEAFF
TRBD1,-,TRBV10-1,TRBJ2-2,TGCGCCAGCGGGCAGGGGGACACCGGGGAGCTGTTTTTT,CASGQGDTGELFF
TRBD2,-,TRBV2,TRBJ2-5,TGTGCCAGCAGGGGACTAGCGGAGACCCAGTACTTC,CASRGLAETQYF
-,-,TRBV7-3,TRBJ2-5,TGTGCCAGCAGCTTAGACCCCCAAGGGACCCAGTACTTC,CASSLDPQGTQYF
-,-,TRBV18,TRBJ2-5,TGTGCCAGCTCACCTCCGGGGCAAGAGACCCAGTACTTC,CASSPPGQETQYF
-,-,TRBV2,TRBJ2-1,TGTGCCAGCAGTGAAGGTGAAGGAGGCTTTTACAATGAGCAGTTCTTC,CASSEGEGGFYNEQFF
TRBD1,-,TRBV5-1,TRBJ2-2,TGCGCCAGCAGCAGAGGACAGGGAGGGAACACCGGGGAGCTGTTTTTT,CASSRGQGGNTGELFF
TRBD2,few,TRBV12-3/TRBV12-4,TRBJ2-3,TGTGCCAGCAGCCCGGGACTAGCGGATACAGATACGCAGTATTTT,CASSPGLADTDTQYF
-,-,TRBV29-1,TRBJ2-1,TGCAGCGTTGTACGAAGGGGCGCAGGGGCCTACAATGAGCAGTTCTTC,CSVVRRGAGAYNEQFF
-,-,TRBV6-1,TRBJ2-7,TGTGCCAGCAGTCTGAGGGAAACCTACGAGCAGTACTTC,CASSLRETYEQYF
-,-,TRBV29-1,TRBJ2-3,TGCAGCGTGGAGGACTTCACCGAAACCACAGATACGCAGTATTTT,CSVEDFTETTDTQYF
-,-,TRBV30,TRBJ1-1,TGTGCCTGGAGTGACACTAACACTGAAGCTTTCTTT,CAWSDTNTEAFF
-,-,TRBV7-9,TRBJ2-5,TGTGCCAGCAGCTTAGGAACTCTTACCCAAGAGACCCAGTACTTC,CASSLGTLTQETQYF
-,-,TRBV6-5,TRBJ1-2,TGTGCCAGCAGTTGGAGCCGAGGGGGCTACACCTTC,CASSWSRGGYTF
TRBD1,-,TRBV27,TRBJ2-5,TGTGCCAGCAGTTTTACAGGGGGCTTCGGGACCCAGTACTTC,CASSFTGGFGTQYF
-,-,TRBV30,TRBJ1-5,TGTGCCTGGAGTGTATGGGGAGGGGGACAGCCCCAGCATTTT,CAWSVWGGGQPQHF
-,once,TRBV20-1,TRBJ1-1,TGCAGTGCTAGAGATCGGCCGATGAACACTGAAGCTTTCTTT,CSARDRPMNTEAFF
-,-,TRBV6-1,TRBJ2-1,TGTGCCAGCAGGCTCGGGAAGTGGGATGAGCAGTTCTTC,CASRLGKWDEQFF
TRBD1,once,TRBV29-1,TRBJ2-3,TGCAGCGTTGCCCCTGTACAGGGGGCTGGAGATACGCAGTATTTT,CSVAPVQGAGDTQYF
-,-,TRBV24-1,TRBJ1-1,TGTGCCACCAGTGACTCCAGGCTATTGGGAACTGAAGCTTTCTTT,CATSDSRLLGTEAFF
TRBD1,once,TRBV5-5,TRBJ1-1,TGTGCCAGCAGACAGGGGGGGGCTCGAAACACTGAAGCTTTCTTT,CASRQGGARNTEAFF
-,-,TRBV5-1,TRBJ2-5,TGCGCCAGCAGCTTGTTAGGCGCCGACCAAGAGACCCAGTACTTC,CASSLLGADQETQYF
TRBD1,-,TRBV23-1,TRBJ2-3,TGCGCCAGCACAACCACGGACAGGGCGGCAGGCACAGATACGCAGTATTTT,CASTTTDRAAGTDTQYF
TRBD2,-,TRBV28,TRBJ2-5,TGTGCCAGCGGAGTACCGGGACTAGCGGTGGAAGAGACCCAGTACTTC,CASGVPGLAVEETQYF
-,-,TRBV20-1,TRBJ2-4,TGCAGTGCTAGAGATACTCAATTAGCCAAAAACATTCAGTACTTC,CSARDTQLAKNIQYF
-,-,TRBV5-1,TRBJ1-2,TGCGCCAGCAGCCCCCGGCGTACCGATGGCTACACCTTC,CASSPRRTDGYTF
-,-,TRBV19,TRBJ1-2,TGTGCCAGTAGTCTCCGGGCTTTCCCGGGCTACACCTTC,CASSLRAFPGYTF
-,-,TRBV29-1,TRBJ1-2,TGCAGCGTTGGAGGAGGGTGGGACAACAGAGATGGCTACACTTTC,CSVGGGWDNRDGYTF
-,-,TRBV12-5,TRBJ2-2,TGTGCTAGTGGTTTGGGGACAGCGAACACCGGGGAGCTGTTTTTT,CASGLGTANTGELFF
-,-,TRBV20-1,TRBJ2-7,TGCAGTGCTCCCGGACAGTCCGTCTACGAGCAGTACTTC,CSAPGQSVYEQYF
-,-,TRBV5-4,TRBJ1-2,TGTGCCAGCAGCTTGGAGCCAGGAACCTATGGCTACACCTTC,CASSLEPGTYGYTF
TRBD1,-,TRBV11-1,TRBJ2-7,TGTGCCAGCAGCCTAATGACAGGGGGTTACGAGCAGTACTTC,CASSLMTGGYEQYF
-,-,TRBV5-4,TRBJ1-4,TGTGCCAGCAGCTCGAGTGCAACTAATGAAAAACTGTTTTTT,CASSSSATNEKLFF
-,-,TRBV5-1,TRBJ1-2,TGCGCCAGCAGCTTACAGCGGGAGTTCGGCTACACCTTC,CASSLQREFGYTF
-,-,TRBV14,TRBJ2-3,TGTGCCAGCAGCCCCCTCACCCGAGATAACACAGATACGCAGTATTTT,CASSPLTRDNTDTQYF
-,-,TRBV5-1,TRBJ2-1,TGCGCCAGCAGCCTCCGGGTCCCCAATGAGCAGTTCTTC,CASSLRVPNEQFF
-,-,TRBV15,TRBJ2-2,TGTGCCACCAGCAGAGATCTAACGGGAGCGAACACCGGGGAGCTGTTTTTT,CATSRDLTGANTGELFF
-,-,TRBV20-1,TRBJ1-1,TGCAGTGCTAGCCAGACATCTACCGGAGCTTTCTTT,CSASQTSTGAFF
TRBD1,-,TRBV6-5,TRBJ1-2,TGTGCCAGCAGTTACGATACAGGGGCTTCTAAAGGCTACACCTTC,CASSYDTGASKGYTF